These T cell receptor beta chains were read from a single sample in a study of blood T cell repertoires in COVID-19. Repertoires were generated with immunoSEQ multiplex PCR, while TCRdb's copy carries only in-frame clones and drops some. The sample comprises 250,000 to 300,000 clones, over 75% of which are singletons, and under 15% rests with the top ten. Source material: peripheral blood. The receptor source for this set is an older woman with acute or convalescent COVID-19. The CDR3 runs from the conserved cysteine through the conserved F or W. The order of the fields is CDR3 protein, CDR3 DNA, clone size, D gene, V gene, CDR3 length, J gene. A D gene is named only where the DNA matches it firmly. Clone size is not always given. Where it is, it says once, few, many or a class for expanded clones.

CDR3 protein: CASSQSGRGRDYGYTF
CDR3 DNA: TGTGCCAGCAGCCAAAGCGGGCGGGGCAGGGACTATGGCTACACCTTC
clone size: -
D gene: -
V gene: TRBV3-1/TRBV3-2
CDR3 length: 16
J gene: TRBJ1-2

CDR3 protein: CASSTDRNTEAFF
CDR3 DNA: TGTGCCAGCTCCACGGACAGGAACACTGAAGCTTTCTTT
clone size: -
D gene: -
V gene: TRBV18
CDR3 length: 13
J gene: TRBJ1-1

CDR3 protein: CASSSALDSAKGYTF
CDR3 DNA: TGCGCCAGCAGCAGCGCCCTCGACAGCGCTAAGGGCTACACCTTC
clone size: -
D gene: -
V gene: TRBV4-3
CDR3 length: 15
J gene: TRBJ1-2

CDR3 protein: CASSPGGDGDTQYF
CDR3 DNA: TGTGCCAGCAGCCCAGGGGGAGACGGAGATACGCAGTATTTT
clone size: once
D gene: TRBD1
V gene: TRBV4-2
CDR3 length: 14
J gene: TRBJ2-3

CDR3 protein: CASSPPMGASYEQYF
CDR3 DNA: TGTGCCAGCTCACCGCCAATGGGAGCGTCCTACGAGCAGTACTTC
clone size: -
D gene: -
V gene: TRBV18
CDR3 length: 15
J gene: TRBJ2-7

CDR3 protein: CASRGGQPTDTQYF
CDR3 DNA: TGTGCCAGCAGGGGGGGACAGCCCACAGATACGCAGTATTTT
clone size: -
D gene: -
V gene: TRBV2
CDR3 length: 14
J gene: TRBJ2-3

CDR3 protein: CASSFRAGNTIYF
CDR3 DNA: TGTGCCAGCAGTTTCAGGGCTGGAAACACCATATATTTT
clone size: few
D gene: -
V gene: TRBV28
CDR3 length: 13
J gene: TRBJ1-3

CDR3 protein: CASSLLKHEQYF
CDR3 DNA: TGTGCCAGCAGCTTGTTAAAGCACGAGCAGTACTTC
clone size: -
D gene: -
V gene: TRBV5-4
CDR3 length: 12
J gene: TRBJ2-7

CDR3 protein: CASSYRGDEKLFF
CDR3 DNA: TGTGCCAGCAGCTACAGGGGTGATGAAAAACTGTTTTTT
clone size: -
D gene: TRBD1
V gene: TRBV5-4
CDR3 length: 13
J gene: TRBJ1-4

CDR3 protein: CASSIRGTSNQPQHF
CDR3 DNA: TGTGCCAGTAGTATAAGGGGAACTAGCAATCAGCCCCAGCATTTT
clone size: -
D gene: -
V gene: TRBV19
CDR3 length: 15
J gene: TRBJ1-5

CDR3 protein: CASSLRGVTGAYNEQFF
CDR3 DNA: TGTGCCAGCAGCTTGCGGGGGGTGACAGGGGCTTACAATGAGCAGTTCTTC
clone size: -
D gene: -
V gene: TRBV5-4
CDR3 length: 17
J gene: TRBJ2-1

CDR3 protein: CASSLVAGGRTGELFF
CDR3 DNA: TGTGCCAGCAGCTTGGTAGCGGGGGGCCGAACCGGGGAGCTGTTTTTT
clone size: -
D gene: TRBD2
V gene: TRBV7-2
CDR3 length: 16
J gene: TRBJ2-2

CDR3 protein: CASSPGTATNEKLFF
CDR3 DNA: TGTGCCAGCAGCCCCGGGACAGCAACTAATGAAAAACTGTTTTTT
clone size: -
D gene: TRBD1
V gene: TRBV3-1/TRBV3-2
CDR3 length: 15
J gene: TRBJ1-4

CDR3 protein: CASSWSLQGANYGYTF
CDR3 DNA: TGTGCCAGCAGCTGGAGTCTACAGGGGGCTAACTATGGCTACACCTTC
clone size: -
D gene: TRBD1
V gene: TRBV9
CDR3 length: 16
J gene: TRBJ1-2

CDR3 protein: CASSRAGERNQPQHF
CDR3 DNA: TGTGCCAGCAGCAGAGCAGGGGAACGCAATCAGCCCCAGCATTTT
clone size: -
D gene: -
V gene: TRBV7-9
CDR3 length: 15
J gene: TRBJ1-5

CDR3 protein: CASSYSSGSTDTQYF
CDR3 DNA: TGTGCCAGCAGTTATTCTAGCGGTAGCACAGATACGCAGTATTTT
clone size: once
D gene: TRBD2
V gene: TRBV6-5
CDR3 length: 15
J gene: TRBJ2-3

CDR3 protein: CASSLATGGSVTDTQYF
CDR3 DNA: TGTGCCAGTAGTCTTGCGACGGGGGGGAGCGTCACAGATACGCAGTATTTT
clone size: -
D gene: TRBD2
V gene: TRBV19
CDR3 length: 17
J gene: TRBJ2-3

CDR3 protein: CASSAVRGFDTEAFF
CDR3 DNA: TGCGCCAGCAGCGCGGTTAGGGGGTTCGACACTGAAGCTTTCTTT
clone size: -
D gene: -
V gene: TRBV5-1
CDR3 length: 15
J gene: TRBJ1-1

CDR3 protein: CASSLIAGGNTEAFF
CDR3 DNA: TGTGCCAGCAGTTTGATTGCTGGAGGGAACACTGAAGCTTTCTTT
clone size: -
D gene: -
V gene: TRBV28
CDR3 length: 15
J gene: TRBJ1-1

CDR3 protein: CASSGGAEAFF
CDR3 DNA: TGTGCCAGCAGCGGGGGCGCTGAAGCTTTCTTT
clone size: once
D gene: -
V gene: TRBV7-9
CDR3 length: 11
J gene: TRBJ1-1

CDR3 protein: CASSLGGLGMKLFF
CDR3 DNA: TGTGCCAGCAGTCTGGGGGGACTCGGGATGAAACTGTTTTTT
clone size: -
D gene: -
V gene: TRBV28
CDR3 length: 14
J gene: TRBJ1-4

CDR3 protein: CASSWTGGNTEAFF
CDR3 DNA: TGCGCCAGCAGCTGGACAGGGGGGAACACTGAAGCTTTCTTT
clone size: -
D gene: TRBD1
V gene: TRBV5-1
CDR3 length: 14
J gene: TRBJ1-1

CDR3 protein: CASSLGALATEAFF
CDR3 DNA: TGTGCCAGCAGCCTAGGGGCGCTCGCCACTGAAGCTTTCTTT
clone size: -
D gene: -
V gene: TRBV7-9
CDR3 length: 14
J gene: TRBJ1-1

CDR3 protein: CASSTFIRVEGGYTF
CDR3 DNA: TGTGCCAGTAGCACTTTCATCAGGGTTGAAGGGGGCTACACCTTC
clone size: -
D gene: -
V gene: TRBV19
CDR3 length: 15
J gene: TRBJ1-2

CDR3 protein: CASSDRGRGNTEAFF
CDR3 DNA: TGCGCCAGCAGTGACAGGGGGAGAGGGAACACTGAAGCTTTCTTT
clone size: -
D gene: TRBD1
V gene: TRBV5-1
CDR3 length: 15
J gene: TRBJ1-1